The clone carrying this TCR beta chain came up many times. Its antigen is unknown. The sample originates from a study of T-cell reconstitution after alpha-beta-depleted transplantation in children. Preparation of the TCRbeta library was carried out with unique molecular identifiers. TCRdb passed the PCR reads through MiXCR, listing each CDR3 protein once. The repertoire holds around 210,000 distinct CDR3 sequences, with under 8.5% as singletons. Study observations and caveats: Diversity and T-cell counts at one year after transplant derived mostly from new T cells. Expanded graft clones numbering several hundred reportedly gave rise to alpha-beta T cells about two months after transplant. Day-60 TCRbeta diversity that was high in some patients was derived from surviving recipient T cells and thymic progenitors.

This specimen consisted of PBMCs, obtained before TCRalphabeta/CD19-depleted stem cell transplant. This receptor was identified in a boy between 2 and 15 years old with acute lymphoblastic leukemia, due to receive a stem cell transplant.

CDR3 DNA sequence: TGTGCCAGCAGCGGTACTAGCGGGGGGAGGGCAGATACGCAGTATTTT. Protein sequence: CASSGTSGGRADTQYF. The chain is built from TRBV7-9 and TRBJ2-3, with TRBD2 matching over 12 bases. The CDR3 runs 16 residues. The germline V gene encodes CDR1 SEHNR and CDR2 FQNEAQ (reference sequence). V was clipped by 5 bases and J by 4 bases; unmatched bases: 7.